The rows below give T cell receptor beta chains drawn from one sample of a study of cytomegalovirus exposure and HLA in healthy donors. TCRdb's copy holds only in-frame clones and misses some; the assay was immunoSEQ multiplex PCR. The repertoire has 70,000 to 90,000 clones, about 60% of them found once; the top ten carry approximately 16%. The specimen was PBMCs. Receptor source: a middle-aged woman in good health and CMV-seropositive. The conserved cysteine and the conserved F or W are not part of the CDR3 here.

J,V,CDR3
TRBJ1-2,TRBV18,ASSPDGRGSYGYT
TRBJ2-4,TRBV5-4,ASSSTGDTNIQY
TRBJ2-7,TRBV15,ATSGRDRSYEQY
TRBJ2-2,TRBV5-1,ASSSSFGELF
TRBJ2-7,TRBV18,ASSPPGQGFYEQY
TRBJ2-7,TRBV5-4,ASSTRHPDEQY
TRBJ2-7,TRBV6-5,ASSYQLANSYEQY
TRBJ2-7,TRBV6-1,ASIGTGLYEQY
TRBJ2-2,TRBV19,ASRNWAGGHANTGELF
TRBJ1-1,TRBV19,ASSGQGNAEAF
TRBJ2-7,TRBV11-2,ASSLNFLASSYEQY
TRBJ2-3,TRBV28,ATSGLEDTQY
TRBJ2-5,TRBV7-6,ASSLSRQETQY
TRBJ2-1,TRBV7-2,ASSLGLAGGAEQF
TRBJ2-7,TRBV2,ASSVSGTYEQY
TRBJ1-1,TRBV28,ASSPGQGALRGEAF
TRBJ2-1,TRBV5-1,ASSRAASGFYNEQF
TRBJ2-1,TRBV7-8,ASSPGDGGNEQF
TRBJ1-4,TRBV4-1,ASRQLSNEKLF
TRBJ2-1,TRBV7-3,ASSLYPRERYNEQF
TRBJ1-1,TRBV2,ASIRSPGTEAF
TRBJ2-2,TRBV19,ASRLSGDTGELF
TRBJ2-6,TRBV27,ASSPRQGAGANVLT
TRBJ1-6,TRBV28,ASSFRQGGSPLH
TRBJ2-1,TRBV6-5,ASGTSGRNEQF
TRBJ2-5,TRBV27,ASSSPGLGGETQY
TRBJ2-1,TRBV28,ASSPQYNEQF
TRBJ1-5,TRBV30,AWSRGQGNQPQH
TRBJ2-7,TRBV29-1,SVVTSGINEQY
TRBJ2-3,TRBV4-3,ASSQDPRQDPSTDTQY
TRBJ2-5,TRBV7-9,ASSLVVAGGGETQY
TRBJ2-7,TRBV6-1,ASSLVVEEYEQY
TRBJ1-1,TRBV6-6,ASSIDPGTPNTEAF
TRBJ1-1,TRBV7-2,ASSSRGSGTKGTEAF
TRBJ1-1,TRBV28,ASSSGGGRITEAF
TRBJ2-5,TRBV10-3,AISDPPRETQY